The 23 T cell receptor beta chains listed next were all sequenced from one sample in a study of identical twins. MiXCR was run by TCRdb on the 5' RACE reads, yielding one entry per CDR3 protein. The sample lists under 450,000 distinct CDR3 sequences; 15% to 20% were seen once. The sequencing input was naive T cells sorted from blood. These receptors originate from a man in his fifties in good health.

This chain connects TRBV20-1 to TRBJ2-7, with a tentative D call TRBD1 (6 bases). The CDR3 consists of 16 residues. The V end lost 0 bases, the J end lost 3 bases, and 18 bases lay between the germline ends. The germline V gene has CDR1 DFQATT and CDR2 SNEGSKA (reference sequence). The CDR3 DNA reads TGCAGTGCTAGAGAGGGGGCCCAGGGGATAAACTACGAGCAGTACTTC. This sequence encodes CSAREGAQGINYEQYF.

This clonotype was seen many times. V is TRBV6-2 or TRBV6-3 and J is TRBJ2-7; D gene unclear. The CDR3 is 12 residues long. The V end was cut by 6 bases, the J end by 4 bases, with 10 bases between. Germline CDR1 and CDR2: MNHEY and SVGEGT. The CDR3 loop reads CASRLDRYEQYF. For the CDR3, the DNA is TGTGCCAGCAGACTGGACCGATACGAGCAGTACTTC.

The genes are TRBV12-3 or TRBV12-4 and TRBJ1-1, with TRBD1 identical over 7 bases. With 6 bases clipped from V and 5 bases from J, the junction kept 9 bases outside the gene matches. This CDR3 comprises 14 residues. In nucleotides, the CDR3 is TGTGCCAGCAGCCCAGACCCAGGGGGAACTGAAGCTTTCTTT. Translated: CASSPDPGGTEAFF.

V gene TRBV27 combines with J gene TRBJ2-1, with 8 bases matching TRBD1. The CDR3 consists of 15 residues. Germline assignment: CDR1 MNHEY and CDR2 SMNVEV (reference sequence). J gave up 4 bases and V 3 bases, and 5 bases lay outside the gene matches. The CDR3: CASSFLGDRYNEQFF. The CDR3 nucleotides read TGTGCCAGCAGTTTTTTAGGGGACAGGTACAATGAGCAGTTCTTC.

In this sample, this clonotype turned up many times. The chain is built from TRBV29-1 and TRBJ2-7; TRBD1 aligns across 7 bases. The CDR3 length is 15 residues. V lost 3 bases and J lost 0; bases outside the gene matches: 8. Germline-derived CDR1 and CDR2 are SQVTM and ANQGSEA. The CDR3 sequence: CSVEALGQYSYEQYF. The CDR3 nucleotides read TGCAGCGTTGAGGCCCTGGGACAGTACTCCTACGAGCAGTACTTC.

This clonotype has at least ten counts. This chain joins TRBV12-3 or TRBV12-4 and TRBJ1-1, with D possibly being TRBD1 (5 bases). Trimming left V 6 bases short and J 1 base short, with 12 bases between. The CDR3 covers 14 residues. CDR3 sequence: CASSTGTGNTEAFF. The DNA for the CDR3 is TGTGCCAGCAGCACAGGAACCGGGAACACTGAAGCTTTCTTT.

The chain carries TRBV20-1 and TRBJ2-5; 7 nucleotides align to TRBD1. CDR3 length: 13 residues. V gave up 6 bases and J gave up 0 bases; unmatched junction bases: 4. Germline V gene data show CDR1 as DFQATT and CDR2 as SNEGSKA (reference sequence). The CDR3 nucleotides read TGCAGTGCCAAGACAGGGAACCAAGAGACCCAGTACTTC. This gives the protein CSAKTGNQETQYF.

The rearrangement links TRBV12-3 or TRBV12-4 to TRBJ2-3; D is perhaps TRBD1 (6 bases). Trimming removed 7 bases at V and 4 bases at J, with 9 bases between. The CDR3 is made up of 12 amino acids. The CDR3 loop is CASNKGADTQYF. CDR3 sequence (DNA): TGTGCCAGCAATAAGGGGGCAGATACGCAGTATTTT.

In this sample, this clonotype turned up a few times. The V and J genes are TRBV28 and TRBJ1-6; D gene unclear. Germline loops: CDR1 MDHEN, CDR2 SYDVKM. CDR3 size: 15 residues. V was cut by 6 bases and J by 0 bases, with 9 bases left in between. CDR3 region: CASRDRTSYNSPLHF. CDR3 DNA sequence: TGTGCCAGCAGGGACCGGACCTCCTATAATTCACCCCTCCACTTT.

V gene TRBV2 combines with J gene TRBJ1-4; D possibly corresponds to TRBD1 (6 bases). The CDR3 has 13 amino acids. The germline V gene has CDR1 SNHLY and CDR2 FYNNEI. Trimming removed 8 bases from V and 8 bases from J, with 15 bases in between. The CDR3 here is CASGGRAGEKLFF. The CDR3 DNA follows: TGTGCCAGCGGGGGCAGGGCGGGGGAAAAACTGTTTTTT.

The sample holds many counts of this clonotype. V is TRBV12-5 and J is TRBJ2-3; D uncertain. Germline CDR1 and CDR2: LGHNT and FRNRAP. V was cut by 0 bases and J by 8 bases, with 15 bases left in between. This CDR3 contains 15 residues. As DNA, the CDR3 is TGTGCTAGTGGTTTGGTACCCTCGCTAGACCCTACGCAGTATTTT. Translating gives CASGLVPSLDPTQYF.

This clonotype was seen only a few times. This chain links TRBV6-2 or TRBV6-3 with TRBJ1-6, with 9 bases identical to TRBD1. J gave up 8 bases and V 6 bases, and 5 bases lay outside the gene matches. CDR1 MNHEY and CDR2 SVGEGT come from the germline V gene. The CDR3 runs to 14 residues. CDR3 in amino acids: CASRTGGEDSPLHF. CDR3 nucleotide sequence: TGTGCCAGCAGAACAGGGGGCGAGGATTCACCCCTCCACTTT.

This clonotype was observed a few times. The chain is built from TRBV6-5 and TRBJ2-5, with D possibly TRBD1 on 5 matching bases. CDR3 length equals 15 residues. The V and J ends lost 3 bases and 0 bases respectively, with 11 bases between them. Germline V gene data show CDR1 as MNHEY and CDR2 as SVGAGI. The CDR3 sequence: CASSYRAGNQETQYF. The CDR3 nucleotides read TGTGCCAGCAGTTATAGGGCAGGGAACCAAGAGACCCAGTACTTC.

The gene calls are TRBV5-1 and TRBJ2-7; perhaps TRBD1 as D (6 bases). The germline V gene has CDR1 SGHRS and CDR2 YFSETQ. Trimming removed 4 bases at V and 1 base at J, with 12 bases between. The CDR3 length is 14 residues. The CDR3 protein is CASSIQGMSYEQYF. The CDR3 nucleotides are TGCGCCAGCAGCATACAGGGAATGTCCTACGAGCAGTACTTC.

This clonotype came up many times. V and J are TRBV7-6 and TRBJ1-2; D is unresolved. The germline V gene encodes CDR1 SGHVS and CDR2 FNYEAQ. V was trimmed by 1 base and J by 5 bases, leaving 11 bases between them. This CDR3 contains 14 residues. The CDR3 sequence is CASSLDVLLYGYTF. Written as DNA, the CDR3 is TGTGCCAGCAGCTTAGACGTTTTGCTATATGGCTACACCTTC.

The chain combines TRBV12-3 or TRBV12-4 with TRBJ2-1; D is unresolved. The CDR3 extends over 12 amino acids. The ends were cut back, 2 bases at V and 10 bases at J, with 9 bases in the middle. The CDR3 loop is CASSLMGYEQFF. The CDR3 nucleotides read TGTGCCAGCAGTTTAATGGGGTACGAGCAGTTCTTC.

The table lists this clonotype with a few counts. The chain has TRBV15 and TRBJ2-7; D remains ambiguous. With 0 bases removed from V and 5 bases from J, the gap between germline ends came to 5 bases. There are 12 residues in the CDR3. Germline loops: CDR1 LNHNV, CDR2 YYDKDF (reference sequence). CDR3 nucleotide sequence: TGTGCCACCAGCAGAGATTTCGACGAGCAGTACTTC. Translation gives CATSRDFDEQYF.

V is TRBV5-1 and J is TRBJ2-7; 8 positions agree with TRBD1. Germline V CDR1 and CDR2: SGHRS, YFSETQ. The trim removed 3 bases at V and 1 base at J, leaving 3 bases unmatched. The length of the CDR3 is 14 residues. The CDR3 sequence: CASSWDRWSYEQYF. As DNA, the CDR3 is TGCGCCAGCAGCTGGGACAGGTGGTCCTACGAGCAGTACTTC.

The V and J genes are TRBV7-8 and TRBJ2-7, with 10 bases identical to TRBD1. After removal of 5 bases from V and 3 bases from J, the junction contained 7 bases not matched to a gene. CDR3 length: 15 residues. The germline V gene encodes CDR1 SGHVS and CDR2 FQNEAQ. DNA for the CDR3: TGTGCCAGCAGCGTTGACAGGGGGCCCATCTACGAGCAGTACTTC. It yields the protein CASSVDRGPIYEQYF.

This clonotype has just a few counts. V is TRBV6-5 and J is TRBJ2-7; D is perhaps TRBD2 (6 bases). The V end was cut by 0 bases, the J end by 7 bases, with 10 bases between. Germline values: CDR1 MNHEY, CDR2 SVGAGI. This CDR3 region has 13 residues. The CDR3 region has the DNA TGTGCCAGCAGTTACTCCGGGACTGGGGAGCAGTACTTC. Protein: CASSYSGTGEQYF.

The CDR3: CASSFGRDTGELFF. The CDR3 DNA reads as TGTGCCAGCAGCTTTGGGAGGGACACCGGGGAGCTGTTTTTT. The V call is TRBV7-9, the J call TRBJ2-2, with 7 nucleotides matching TRBD2. From germline, CDR1 is SEHNR and CDR2 FQNEAQ (reference sequence). The CDR3 length is 14 residues. V dropped 3 bases and J dropped 3; count of bases not matched to a gene: 1.

The V gene is TRBV5-1, the J gene TRBJ2-7; D gene unclear. Trimming took off 2 bases at V and 2 bases at J, with 14 bases between the two ends. Germline assignment: CDR1 SGHRS and CDR2 YFSETQ. CDR3 length: 15 amino acids. CDR3 in amino acids: CASSLTSDRTYEQYF. The CDR3 DNA follows: TGCGCCAGCAGCTTAACTTCCGACCGAACCTACGAGCAGTACTTC.

This clonotype was detected a few times. V is TRBV29-1 and J is TRBJ2-1; 10 nucleotides agree with TRBD2. Trimming removed 2 bases from V and 0 bases from J; junction bases left unmatched: 10. CDR3 length equals 18 residues. The V gene's germline CDR1 is SQVTM and CDR2 ANQGSEA. For the CDR3, the DNA is TGCAGCGTTGAACTCGGGAGGGCTAGCGGGAGCTCCTACAATGAGCAGTTCTTC. This gives the protein CSVELGRASGSSYNEQFF.